Shown below are 27 T cell receptor beta chains from a single sample sequenced in a study of regulatory T cells in long-lasting Graves disease. Time point defined: persistent/refractory GD, antithyroid drugs over 5 years with positive TRAb. Preparation of the TCR library used RNA extracted from PBMCs. HTBI primers from iRepertoire and Arm-PCR of CDR3 regions yielded the TCR beta libraries. TCRdb called the multiplex PCR reads again in MiXCR, with one record for every CDR3 protein. Of more than 350,000 distinct CDR3 sequences in the sample, 20% to 25% were seen once. This specimen was peripheral blood mononuclear cells (PBMCs), taken when the disease was refractory, from a patient treated with antithyroid drugs. The receptor source for this set is a female donor with Graves disease.

CDR3 coding DNA: TGTGCCAGTAGGGGACAGGACGGGGATCAGCCCCAGCATTTT. Translating it yields CASRGQDGDQPQHF. V and J are TRBV19 and TRBJ1-5, with 8 bases aligning to TRBD1. V lost 6 bases, J lost 5 bases, and 6 bases stayed unmatched. The CDR3 totals 14 residues. Germline V gene sequence: CDR1 LNHDA, CDR2 SQIVND (reference sequence).

This clonotype was observed many times. V usage is TRBV28 and J usage is TRBJ2-2; D perhaps matches TRBD1 (5 bases). Germline V gene data show CDR1 as MDHEN and CDR2 as SYDVKM. V was pared by 3 bases and J by 0 bases, with 11 bases between. The CDR3 is made up of 16 amino acids. The CDR3 loop reads CASSFFGAANTGELFF. The CDR3 DNA reads as TGTGCCAGCAGTTTCTTTGGGGCTGCGAACACCGGGGAGCTGTTTTTT.

As DNA, the CDR3 is TGTGCCAGCAGCCAACGAAGCACAGATACGCAGTATTTT. Translating it yields CASSQRSTDTQYF. This sequence joins TRBV14 and TRBJ2-3, with unresolved D. Trimming left V 2 bases short and J 0 bases short, with 3 bases between. The CDR3 has 13 amino acids. Germline V gene lookup returns CDR1 SGHDN and CDR2 FVKESK.

On this clonotype itself: A read error may explain this, as a much larger clone is one base away. The V and J genes are TRBV6-2 or TRBV6-3 and TRBJ1-6, with 8 positions matching TRBD1. After removal of 8 bases from V and 11 bases from J, the junction contained 8 bases not matched to a gene. CDR1 is MNHEY, CDR2 SVGEGT, per germline. The CDR3 length is 13 residues. The CDR3 sequence: CASGNGDRTPLHF. As DNA, the CDR3 is TGTGCCAGCGGTAACGGGGACAGGACACCCCTCCACTTT.

This clonotype was counted a few times. The V and J genes are TRBV7-9 and TRBJ2-1; TRBD1 aligns across 9 bases. The CDR3 sequence is 14 residues long. The V gene end was trimmed by 7 bases and the J gene end by 5 bases; junction bases not matched to a gene: 6. Germline values: CDR1 SEHNR, CDR2 FQNEAQ (reference sequence). The CDR3 region is CASTPGTGNNEQFF. As DNA, the CDR3 is TGTGCCAGCACCCCGGGGACAGGGAACAATGAGCAGTTCTTC.

For this clonotype: Possible read error: a much larger clone is one base away. The rearrangement joins TRBV30 to TRBJ1-4; D uncertain. The V gene's germline CDR1 is GTSNPN and CDR2 SVGIG (reference sequence). The length of the CDR3 is 13 residues. CDR3 coding DNA: TGTGCCTGGAGTGAGCAACTCCGCGGAAAACTGCTTTTT. This sequence encodes CAWSEQLRGKLLF.

Only a few counts were recorded for this clonotype. The chain employs TRBV7-2 and TRBJ2-3; D ambiguous. V lost 4 bases and J 3 bases, leaving 8 bases between the germline ends. Looked up from germline, CDR1 is SGHTA and CDR2 is FQGNSA. The CDR3 covers 13 residues. CDR3: CASSSAGTDTQYF. In DNA, the CDR3 is TGTGCCAGCAGCTCGGCCGGGACAGATACGCAGTATTTT.

This clonotype was seen ten or more times. The rearrangement uses TRBV5-1 and TRBJ2-3; D unresolved. Germline V gives CDR1 SGHRS, CDR2 YFSETQ. CDR3 length: 11 amino acids. V was shortened by 5 bases and J by 3 bases, with 4 bases between the two germline ends. CDR3 sequence: CASSNTDTQYF. The CDR3 nucleotides are TGCGCCAGCAGTAATACAGATACGCAGTATTTT.

This clonotype has at least ten counts. V and J are TRBV6-1 and TRBJ1-5, with 8 bases identical to TRBD1. The CDR3 extends over 17 amino acids. Losses at the gene ends were 5 bases for V and 6 bases for J; bases not matched to a gene: 15. The germline CDR1 and CDR2 sequences are MNHNS and SASEGT. DNA of the CDR3: TGTGCCAGCAGTCCATCCGGTGCAGGGGGCTTTCGTCAGCCCCAGCATTTT. This translates into CASSPSGAGGFRQPQHF.

In this sample, this clonotype turned up many times. This rearrangement joins TRBV28 to TRBJ2-7; no definite D call. The germline V gene has CDR1 MDHEN and CDR2 SYDVKM. Trimming stripped 4 bases from V and 7 bases from J, with 8 bases between. This CDR3 contains 11 residues. This chain's CDR3 is CASSWGTEQYF. In DNA, the CDR3 is TGTGCCAGCAGTTGGGGAACAGAGCAGTACTTC.

This clonotype came up many times. The chain links TRBV6-1 to TRBJ2-6; no definite D call. CDR3 length equals 16 residues. Per the germline V gene, CDR1 is MNHNS and CDR2 is SASEGT. The ends were cut back, 6 bases at V and 0 bases at J, with 12 bases in the middle. CDR3 region: CASRNRANSGANVLTF. In DNA, the CDR3 is TGTGCCAGCAGAAACCGGGCCAACTCTGGGGCCAACGTCCTGACTTTC.

This clonotype was seen a handful of times. The chain couples TRBV28 to TRBJ2-6; 7 nucleotides agree with TRBD1. Per the germline V gene, CDR1 is MDHEN and CDR2 is SYDVKM. With 2 bases clipped from V and 7 bases from J, the junction kept 14 bases outside the gene matches. This CDR3 has 18 residues. The CDR3 protein is CASSLLLGQAGGANVLTF. The CDR3 coding sequence is TGTGCCAGCAGTTTACTTTTAGGACAGGCCGGTGGTGCCAACGTCCTGACTTTC.

V and J are TRBV4-1 and TRBJ1-1; TRBD1 might be the D (5 bases). CDR1 is MGHRA and CDR2 is YSYEKL in the germline V gene. This CDR3 is built from 14 residues. The V end was cut by 0 bases, the J end by 4 bases, with 9 bases between. The CDR3 region has the DNA TGCGCCAGCAGCCAAGATCGGGGGATCACTGAAGCTTTCTTT. It translates to CASSQDRGITEAFF.

This clonotype was counted many times. The CDR3 sequence is CASSLQGSATEAFF. The CDR3 bases are TGTGCCAGCAGTTTACAGGGATCGGCTACTGAAGCTTTCTTT. The V call is TRBV12-3 or TRBV12-4, the J call TRBJ1-1, with D maybe TRBD1 (5 bases). Trimming took 2 bases from V and 5 from J, leaving 12 bases between them. This CDR3 is 14 amino acids long.

This clonotype was seen a handful of times. At one boundary the junction diverges from the germline segment, which might be a read error. The V gene is TRBV28, the J gene TRBJ1-6; D unresolved. The CDR3 consists of 12 residues. Germline V CDR1 and CDR2: MDHEN, SYDVKM. The CDR3: CASSLGGGPHLF. In DNA form, the CDR3 reads TGTGCCAGCAGTTTGGGTGGAGGCCCCCATCTTTTT.

The chain combines TRBV19 with TRBJ2-5; D is unclear. Germline loops: CDR1 LNHDA, CDR2 SQIVND (reference sequence). The CDR3 has 15 amino acids. V was trimmed by 6 bases and J by 5 bases, leaving 19 bases between them. In DNA form, the CDR3 reads TGTGCCAGTAGCCCCACCCAGAGAGGCAGGGAGACCCAGTACTTC. It yields the protein CASSPTQRGRETQYF.

This clonotype occurred many times. The chain uses TRBV7-8 and TRBJ2-7; 7 nucleotides align to TRBD1. Germline assignment: CDR1 SGHVS and CDR2 FQNEAQ. With V trimmed by 5 bases and J by 4 bases, 14 bases remained unmatched. This CDR3 is 16 amino acids long. The CDR3 here is CASSPPTGTKSYEQYF. The CDR3 DNA sequence: TGTGCCAGCAGCCCTCCGACAGGGACGAAGTCTTACGAGCAGTACTTC.

The chain recombines TRBV6-2 or TRBV6-3 with TRBJ2-2; 9 positions agree with TRBD1. The CDR3 runs to 15 residues. Germline V CDR1 and CDR2: MNHEY, SVGEGT. Unmatched junction bases numbered 6, after V lost 5 bases and J lost 5 bases. The CDR3 nucleotides read TGTGCCAGCAGTGAGGGACAGGGAGGTACCGGGGAGCTGTTTTTT. This codes for CASSEGQGGTGELFF.

This clonotype was found many times. The chain employs TRBV7-8 and TRBJ1-5, with 8 bases identical to TRBD1. The CDR3 contains 15 residues. Germline V gene data show CDR1 as SGHVS and CDR2 as FQNEAQ. The V segment lost 2 bases and the J segment 9 bases; nucleotides outside the gene matches: 9. The CDR3 spells CASSLTGGGVRPQHF. CDR3 coding DNA: TGTGCCAGCAGCTTAACAGGGGGGGGGGTTCGGCCCCAGCATTTT. Filled out from reference TRBV7-8 and TRBJ1-5, the complete variable domain reads GAGVSQSPRYKVAKRGQDVALRCDPISGHVSLFWYQQALGQGPEFLTYFQNEAQLDKSGLPSDRFFAERPEGSVSTLKIQRTQQEDSAVYLCASSLTGGGVRPQHFGDGTRLSIL.

This clonotype was seen repeatedly, ten times or more. The chain has TRBV2 and TRBJ1-3, with D perhaps matching TRBD1 (6 bases). V shed 7 bases and J shed 0 bases, with 10 bases lying between them. The germline gives CDR1 SNHLY, CDR2 FYNNEI. This CDR3 has 14 amino acids. The CDR3 DNA reads as TGTGCCAGCAAGGGGGTCCGCTCTGGAAACACCATATATTTT. Its protein product is CASKGVRSGNTIYF.

This clonotype was recorded a few times. The V call is TRBV4-1, the J call TRBJ2-7, with D perhaps matching TRBD2 (7 bases). The V end was cut by 0 bases, the J end by 6 bases, with 12 bases between. The CDR3 loop spans 14 amino acids. Germline assignment: CDR1 MGHRA and CDR2 YSYEKL. The CDR3 region is CASSQDRGAVEQYF. CDR3 DNA: TGCGCCAGCAGCCAAGATCGGGGGGCAGTCGAGCAGTACTTC.

Many counts were recorded for this clonotype. The chain recombines TRBV5-1 with TRBJ1-5; D is uncertain. Germline V lookup: CDR1 SGHRS, CDR2 YFSETQ. The germline V and J ends were trimmed by 4 bases and 1 base, with 15 bases remaining between them. The CDR3 has 16 residues. The CDR3 DNA is TGCGCCAGCAGCAAGGACGGAGCCCAGAGCAATCAGCCCCAGCATTTT. This codes for CASSKDGAQSNQPQHF.

The chain uses TRBV27 and TRBJ2-1; TRBD2 aligns across 8 bases. V was pared by 5 bases and J by 5 bases, with 8 bases of the junction left unmatched. The CDR3 runs 15 residues. Germline CDR1 is MNHEY and CDR2 is SMNVEV (reference sequence). The CDR3 bases are TGTGCCAGCAGTATTGGACTAGCAGGGAACAATGAGCAGTTCTTC. It yields the protein CASSIGLAGNNEQFF.

Many counts were recorded for this clonotype. This chain joins TRBV6-1 and TRBJ2-7; the match to TRBD2 covers 12 bases. CDR1 and CDR2 (germline): MNHNS, SASEGT. J was trimmed by 9 bases and V by 1 base; bases with no gene match: 19. The CDR3 runs to 19 residues. For the CDR3, the DNA is TGTGCCAGCAGTGAAGGTTTCTGGACTAGCGGGACTCCCCCAGTGGGGCAGTACTTC. Protein sequence: CASSEGFWTSGTPPVGQYF.

The chain has TRBV2 and TRBJ2-1, with 8 bases matching TRBD2. The CDR3 extends over 13 amino acids. Germline-derived CDR1 and CDR2 are SNHLY and FYNNEI. V trimming: 6 bases; J trimming: 5 bases; junction bases outside the gene matches: 3. The CDR3 region has the DNA TGTGCCAGCAGCGAACTAGCGGACAATGAGCAGTTCTTC. The encoded protein is CASSELADNEQFF.

The chain's CDR3 is CASSLAGGGAYEQYF. CDR3 DNA: TGTGCCAGCAGTTTAGCGGGAGGCGGGGCCTACGAGCAGTACTTC. The gene calls are TRBV28 and TRBJ2-7, with TRBD2 matching over 8 bases. Germline values: CDR1 MDHEN, CDR2 SYDVKM. With 2 bases clipped from V and 2 bases from J, the junction kept 5 bases outside the gene matches. The CDR3 runs 15 residues.

This chain joins TRBV28 and TRBJ2-7; tentatively, D is TRBD1 (6 bases). V shed 7 bases and J shed 2 bases, with 12 bases lying between them. The CDR3 contains 13 residues. Germline CDR1 MDHEN, CDR2 SYDVKM. The CDR3 DNA sequence: TGTGCCAGCACCACCCAGGGGACCTACGAGCAGTACTTC. The encoded protein is CASTTQGTYEQYF.